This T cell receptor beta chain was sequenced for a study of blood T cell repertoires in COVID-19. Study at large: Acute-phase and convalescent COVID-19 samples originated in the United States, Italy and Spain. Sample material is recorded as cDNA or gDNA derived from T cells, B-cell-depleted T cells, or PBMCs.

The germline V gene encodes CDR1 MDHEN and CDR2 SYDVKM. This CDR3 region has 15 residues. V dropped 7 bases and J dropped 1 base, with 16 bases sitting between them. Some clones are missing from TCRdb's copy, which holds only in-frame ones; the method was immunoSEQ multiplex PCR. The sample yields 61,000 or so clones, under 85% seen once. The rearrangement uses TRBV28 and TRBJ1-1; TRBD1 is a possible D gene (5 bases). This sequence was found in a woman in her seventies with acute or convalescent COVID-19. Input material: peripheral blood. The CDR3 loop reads CASTRSGDANTEAFF. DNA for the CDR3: TGTGCCAGCACCCGGTCGGGGGACGCGAACACTGAAGCTTTCTTT.